Reported below is one T cell receptor beta chain. The V and J ends lost 1 base and 1 base respectively, with 10 bases between them. The CDR3 is 15 amino acids. The germline CDR1 and CDR2 sequences are MGHRA and YSYEKL. Primers for the PCR totalled 60 Vbeta and 13 Jbeta. Sequencing was performed with immunoSEQ multiplex PCR; in TCRdb, only in-frame clones are kept and a portion is missing. The sample has some 41,000 clones, 60% to 70% seen once. The sample is drawn from a study of cytomegalovirus exposure and HLA in healthy donors. This chain joins TRBV4-1 and TRBJ2-5; D might be TRBD2 (6 bases). Source material: PBMCs. The TCR sequence derives from a man aged 35 to 55 in good health and CMV-seronegative. The CDR3 loop reads CASSQGGDFQETQYF. The DNA for the CDR3 is TGCGCCAGCAGCCAAGGCGGGGACTTCCAAGAGACCCAGTACTTC.